This T cell receptor beta chain was profiled in a study of blood T cell repertoires in COVID-19. Looking at the study overall: Acute-phase and convalescent COVID-19 samples originated in the United States, Italy and Spain.

This clone was seen a single time. Sequencing used immunoSEQ multiplex PCR; TCRdb keeps in-frame clones, though not all of them. There are 150,000 or so clones in the sample; roughly 88% occur only once, and 0.63% lies in the top ten. Germline loops: CDR1 SGHDN, CDR2 FVKESK. The V and J ends lost 2 bases and 7 bases respectively, with 12 bases between them. This CDR3 has 14 amino acids. Sequences were obtained from peripheral blood. This receptor was identified in a man aged 55 to 70 with COVID-19, enrolled during active disease. V gene TRBV14 combines with J gene TRBJ2-1; a possible D gene is TRBD2 (5 bases). As DNA, the CDR3 is TGTGCCAGCAGCCAACTAACTAGTTATAATGAGCAGTTCTTC. This codes for CASSQLTSYNEQFF.